This TCR beta chain was recorded in a study of glioma-infiltrating T cells after dendritic cell vaccination. Study-level points and caveats: Survival was not directly related to TCR clonality in these patients.

None of the glioblastoma patients had an isocitrate dehydrogenase mutation. The PCR used 60 V beta and 13 J beta primers. Sequencing used immunoSEQ multiplex PCR; TCRdb keeps in-frame clones, though not all of them. The data show about 32,000 clones, roughly 90% seen once. In its sample, this clone was seen a few times. Its matching antigen is unknown. The CDR3 is 13 amino acids. V was pared by 5 bases and J by 8 bases, with 15 bases between. Germline V gives CDR1 MNHNY, CDR2 SVGAGI (reference sequence). This clonotype was sampled from a human donor with glioblastoma. The input for sequencing was blood, taken before dendritic cell vaccination. V usage is TRBV6-6 and J usage is TRBJ1-2; tentative D call: TRBD1 (5 bases). CDR3 DNA sequence: TGTGCCAGCAGTACCGGGGGTGGACCAGGCTACACCTTC. It yields the protein CASSTGGGPGYTF.